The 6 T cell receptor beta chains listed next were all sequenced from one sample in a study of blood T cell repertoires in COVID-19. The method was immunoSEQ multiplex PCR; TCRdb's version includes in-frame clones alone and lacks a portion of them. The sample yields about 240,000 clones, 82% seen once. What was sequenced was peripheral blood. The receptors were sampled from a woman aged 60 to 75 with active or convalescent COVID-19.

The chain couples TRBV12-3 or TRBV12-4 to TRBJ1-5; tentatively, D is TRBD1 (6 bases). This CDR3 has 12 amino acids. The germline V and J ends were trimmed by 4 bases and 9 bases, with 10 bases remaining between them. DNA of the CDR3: TGTGCCAGCAGTTCACAGGGTCGGCCCCAGCATTTT. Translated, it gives CASSSQGRPQHF.

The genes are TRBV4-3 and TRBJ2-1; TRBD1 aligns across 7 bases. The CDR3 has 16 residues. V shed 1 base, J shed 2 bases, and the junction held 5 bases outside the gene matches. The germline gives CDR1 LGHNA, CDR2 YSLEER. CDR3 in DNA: TGCGCCAGCAGCCAAGTTGAGGGGGCAGCCTACAATGAGCAGTTCTTC. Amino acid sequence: CASSQVEGAAYNEQFF.

As DNA, the CDR3 is TGTGCCAGCAGCTTACTGCAGGGTAGCTACACCTTC. Translation: CASSLLQGSYTF. The J gene is TRBJ1-2, the V gene TRBV7-9; the D gene is possibly TRBD1 (5 bases). Germline lookup yields CDR1 SEHNR and CDR2 FQNEAQ (reference sequence). The V end was cut by 2 bases, the J end by 9 bases, with 10 bases between. This CDR3 comprises 12 residues.

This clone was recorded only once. CDR3 nucleotide sequence: TGTGCCAGCAGTTTAGGTGAGGCAGATACGCAGTATTTT. Translating gives CASSLGEADTQYF. The gene calls are TRBV7-3 and TRBJ2-3; the D is unclear. The germline V gene has CDR1 SGHTA and CDR2 FQGTGA. The CDR3 consists of 13 residues. Deletions cut 6 bases from V and 4 bases from J, with 11 bases between. The variable domain in full, with the rest retrieved from reference TRBV7-3 and TRBJ2-3, is GAGVSQTPSNKVTEKGKYVELRCDPISGHTALYWYRQSLGQGPEFLIYFQGTGAADDSGLPNDRFFAVRPEGSVSTLKIQRTERGDSAVYLCASSLGEADTQYFGPGTRLTVL.

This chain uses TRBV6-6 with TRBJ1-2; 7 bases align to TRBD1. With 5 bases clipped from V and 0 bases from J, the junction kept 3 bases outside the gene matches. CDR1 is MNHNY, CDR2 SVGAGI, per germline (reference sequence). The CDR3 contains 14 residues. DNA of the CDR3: TGTGCCAGCAGTCCCGGACAGGCTAACTATGGCTACACCTTC. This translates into CASSPGQANYGYTF.

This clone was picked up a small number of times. The CDR3 here is CASSDEAGAQETQYF. As DNA, the CDR3 is TGCGCCAGCAGTGATGAAGCGGGGGCCCAAGAGACCCAGTACTTC. J is TRBJ2-5 and V is TRBV10-1; 8 positions match TRBD2. The CDR3 consists of 15 residues. The germline V gene has CDR1 WNHNN and CDR2 SYGVQD (reference sequence). The trim removed 3 bases at V and 1 base at J, leaving 4 bases unmatched.